This TCR beta chain was found in a study of blood T cell repertoires in COVID-19. About the study: There were acute and convalescent COVID-19 samples, and they came from the United States, Italy and Spain. The analysed material was cDNA or gDNA that came from T cells, B-cell-depleted T cells, or PBMCs.

Germline loops: CDR1 MNHEY, CDR2 SVGEGT. V was trimmed by 0 bases and J by 5 bases, leaving 16 bases between them. The CDR3 loop spans 16 amino acids. In the original analysis: Amplified reference gene primers provided the basis for estimating nucleated cell counts. TCRdb's copy holds only in-frame clones and misses some; the assay was immunoSEQ multiplex PCR. V, J and clone size were drawn from that table, and D and trimming were deduced from the DNA. The data hold 200,000 to 300,000 clones, with 80% to 90% observed a single time. The clonotype comes from a woman of 80 years or more with COVID-19, enrolled during active disease. The chain couples TRBV6-2 or TRBV6-3 to TRBJ1-2; D call uncertain. Material for sequencing was peripheral blood. The DNA of the CDR3 is TGTGCCAGCAGTTACTCTCCCGCGCCCTTTCTTTATGGCTACACCTTC. It yields the protein CASSYSPAPFLYGYTF.